This TCR beta chain was obtained from a study of T-cell reconstitution after alpha-beta-depleted transplantation in children. This clonotype was counted only a few times. Antigen unknown. V was clipped by 4 bases and J by 6 bases; unmatched bases: 12. CDR3 size: 17 residues. CDR1 is LGHNA, CDR2 YSLEER, per germline. Study-wide points: Surviving thymic progenitors and recipient T cells were the source of high TCRbeta diversity at day 60 in some patients. T-cell counts and diversity at one year post-transplant came mainly from newly produced T cells. Two months or so post-transplant, alpha-beta T cells reportedly derived from several hundred expanded graft clones.

Construction of the TCRbeta library involved unique molecular identifiers. TCRdb reprocessed the PCR reads via MiXCR and lists one record per CDR3 protein. The data hold about 980,000 distinct CDR3 sequences, with about 30% observed a single time. The specimen was PBMCs, mostly from graft donor cells, collected 360 days after TCRalphabeta/CD19-depleted stem cell transplant. This chain joins TRBV4-3 and TRBJ2-2; TRBD1 agrees at 9 bases. This receptor was identified in a boy under two years old who had a stem cell transplant for SCID, so the T cells may come from the graft donor. The DNA of the CDR3 is TGCGCCAGCAGCCCCCGAGGAGGGACAGGGATCCCCGGGGAGCTGTTTTTT. It encodes CASSPRGGTGIPGELFF.